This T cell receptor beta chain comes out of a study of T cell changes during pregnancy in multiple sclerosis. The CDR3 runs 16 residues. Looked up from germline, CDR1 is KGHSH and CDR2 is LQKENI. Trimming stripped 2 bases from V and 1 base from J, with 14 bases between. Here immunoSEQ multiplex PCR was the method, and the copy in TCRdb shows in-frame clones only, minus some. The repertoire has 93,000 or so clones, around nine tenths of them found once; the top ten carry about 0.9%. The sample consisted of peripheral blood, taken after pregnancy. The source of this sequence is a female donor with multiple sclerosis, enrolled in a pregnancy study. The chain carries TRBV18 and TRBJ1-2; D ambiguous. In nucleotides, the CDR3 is TGTGCCAGCTCACCAGTTTCAGGTTTAGATAACTATGGCTACACCTTC. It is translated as CASSPVSGLDNYGYTF.